This T cell receptor (beta chain) came from a study of blood T cell repertoires in COVID-19. The method was immunoSEQ multiplex PCR; TCRdb's version includes in-frame clones alone and lacks a portion of them. The sample includes over 45,000 clones, 80% to 90% of them seen just once. Germline V CDR1 and CDR2: MDHEN, SYDVKM. Trimming shortened V by 7 bases and J by 2 bases, and 15 bases separated the two germline ends. CDR3 length equals 14 residues. Followed over time, Seattle patients had been enrolled while infection was active. The receptor was derived from a man in his forties with COVID-19, enrolled during active disease. The sample was peripheral blood. This chain links TRBV28 with TRBJ2-7; tentative D call: TRBD1 (5 bases). In DNA, the CDR3 is TGTGCCAGCAACCCCCCAGGGTACCCCTACGAGCAGTACTTC. The encoded protein is CASNPPGYPYEQYF.